This entry lists 16 T cell receptor beta chains sequenced from one sample in a study of OX40 agonist ivuxolimab in advanced cancers. Data came from immunoSEQ multiplex PCR; TCRdb stores just in-frame clones and leaves some out. The sample records tens of thousands of clones, 80% to 90% being singletons. Sequenced here: CD4+ or CD8+ T cells sorted from blood, sampled in a trial of the OX40 agonist ivuxolimab. These TCRs come from an adult with an advanced solid tumor such as melanoma, head and neck, liver or kidney cancer.

This clone was observed once. The chain recombines TRBV19 with TRBJ1-2; D is unclear. With 5 bases removed from V and 1 base from J, the gap between germline ends came to 11 bases. Germline V gene data show CDR1 as LNHDA and CDR2 as SQIVND (reference sequence). The CDR3 consists of 14 residues. As DNA, the CDR3 is TGTGCCAGTAGTCCCACCCTGGTTAACTATGGCTACACCTTC. It is translated as CASSPTLVNYGYTF.

The rearrangement links TRBV10-3 to TRBJ2-7, with 10 bases aligning to TRBD1. From germline, CDR1 is ENHRY and CDR2 SYGVKD. The trim removed 11 bases at V and 4 bases at J, leaving 8 bases unmatched. The CDR3 has 13 amino acids. The CDR3 sequence: CASTGTGVYEQYF. The DNA for the CDR3 is TGTGCCTCCACCGGGACAGGGGTTTACGAGCAGTACTTC.

The chain employs TRBV5-1 and TRBJ2-4; the D gene is possibly TRBD1 (7 bases). CDR1 is SGHRS, CDR2 YFSETQ, per germline. This CDR3 contains 14 residues. The V end was cut by 0 bases, the J end by 7 bases, with 11 bases between. In DNA, the CDR3 is TGCGCCAGCAGCTTGGTGGAGGGGGCGAACATTCAGTACTTC. Translating gives CASSLVEGANIQYF.

This clone has only a few counts. The chain combines TRBV2 with TRBJ2-7, with a tentative D call TRBD1 (6 bases). Between the trimmed V and J ends, which lost 6 bases and 5 bases, there was a span of 23 bases. Germline V gene lookup returns CDR1 SNHLY and CDR2 FYNNEI. The CDR3 extends over 16 amino acids. As DNA, the CDR3 is TGTGCCAGCAGGGATTTAAAGTTGCAGGGGACCCACGAGCAGTACTTC. It yields the protein CASRDLKLQGTHEQYF. The full variable domain, with the rest looked up from reference TRBV2 and TRBJ2-7, is EPEVTQTPSHQVTQMGQEVILRCVPISNHLYFYWYRQILGQKVEFLVSFYNNEISEKSEIFDDQFSVERPDGSNFTLKIRSTKLEDSAMYFCASRDLKLQGTHEQYFGPGTRLTVT.

The chain recombines TRBV2 with TRBJ2-5; 7 nucleotides align to TRBD2. Trimming took 3 bases from V and 5 from J; bases not matched to a gene: 9. The V gene's germline CDR1 is SNHLY and CDR2 FYNNEI. This CDR3 has 15 residues. The CDR3 bases are TGTGCCAGCAGTGAGAGTCTAGCGGAGGTGGAGACCCAGTACTTC. Translated, it gives CASSESLAEVETQYF.

This clone has only a few counts. This chain uses TRBV5-1 with TRBJ2-2; 7 nucleotides agree with TRBD1. The CDR3 has 13 amino acids. The J segment lost 7 bases and the V segment lost 3 bases, leaving 3 bases of the junction unmatched. CDR1 and CDR2 from the germline V gene are SGHRS and YFSETQ. CDR3 sequence (DNA): TGCGCCAGCAGCTCAAGGGGGCGCGGGGAGCTGTTTTTT. This codes for CASSSRGRGELFF.

V usage is TRBV6-6 and J usage is TRBJ1-1, with D maybe TRBD1 (6 bases). CDR1 and CDR2 from the germline V gene are MNHNY and SVGAGI (reference sequence). The CDR3 sequence is 14 residues long. V was clipped by 4 bases and J by 6 bases, with 15 bases between them. CDR3 DNA sequence: TGTGCCAGCAGTTTAAGGGGGTATGGTGCTGAAGCTTTCTTT. Protein: CASSLRGYGAEAFF.

This rearrangement joins TRBV6-5 to TRBJ2-7, with 12 bases aligning to TRBD1. Germline V gives CDR1 MNHEY, CDR2 SVGAGI. The CDR3 has 14 residues. V dropped 6 bases and J dropped 6; count of bases not matched to a gene: 6. The DNA for the CDR3 is TGTGCCAGCAGGGCCGGGACAGGGGGCTTCGAGCAGTACTTC. The encoded protein is CASRAGTGGFEQYF.

The gene calls are TRBV18 and TRBJ2-7; 10 nucleotides line up with TRBD1. Germline-derived CDR1 and CDR2 are KGHSH and LQKENI. The J segment lost 1 base and the V segment lost 6 bases, leaving 6 bases of the junction unmatched. This CDR3 spans 15 amino acids. The DNA for the CDR3 is TGTGCCAGCTCCCCCCCGGGACAGGGGTCCTACGAGCAGTACTTC. Its protein product is CASSPPGQGSYEQYF. Full variable domain (remainder filled in from reference TRBV18 and TRBJ2-7): NAGVMQNPRHLVRRRGQEARLRCSPMKGHSHVYWYRQLPEEGLKFMVYLQKENIIDESGMPKERFSAEFPKEGPSILRIQQVVRGDSAAYFCASSPPGQGSYEQYFGPGTRLTVT.

This chain uses TRBV4-1 with TRBJ1-1; the D is unclear. Trimming shortened V by 1 base and J by 5 bases, and 5 bases separated the two germline ends. The CDR3 runs to 12 residues. Germline CDR1 and CDR2: MGHRA and YSYEKL. CDR3 bases: TGCGCCAGCAGCCAAGTTGGGACTGAAGCTTTCTTT. It encodes CASSQVGTEAFF.

The chain combines TRBV29-1 with TRBJ2-5; TRBD2 agrees at 9 bases. J gave up 4 bases and V 8 bases, and 11 bases lay outside the gene matches. The CDR3 extends over 14 amino acids. In germline, CDR1 is SQVTM, CDR2 ANQGSEA. The CDR3: CSYHVAGEGETQYF. The DNA of the CDR3 is TGCAGCTATCACGTAGCGGGGGAGGGAGAGACCCAGTACTTC.

This chain joins TRBV7-6 and TRBJ1-1, with TRBD1 as a possible D gene (6 bases). The CDR3 covers 15 residues. The germline V gene encodes CDR1 SGHVS and CDR2 FNYEAQ. V lost 1 base and J lost 1, with 10 bases in between. The CDR3, as DNA: TGTGCCAGCAGCTTAGGGAGGGGGTGGAACACTGAAGCTTTCTTT. This translates into CASSLGRGWNTEAFF. Drawing the rest from reference TRBV7-6 and TRBJ1-1, the complete variable domain is GAGVSQSPRYKVTKRGQDVALRCDPISGHVSLYWYRQALGQGPEFLTYFNYEAQQDKSGLPNDRFSAERPEGSISTLTIQRTEQRDSAMYRCASSLGRGWNTEAFFGQGTRLTVV.

V is TRBV5-4 and J is TRBJ2-3; possibly TRBD2 for D (6 bases). The CDR3 extends over 17 amino acids. In germline, CDR1 is SGHNT, CDR2 YYREEE (reference sequence). V lost 2 bases to trimming and J lost 4 bases, with 20 bases between them. This chain's CDR3 is CASSLGSGRGPSDTQYF. The CDR3 DNA reads as TGTGCCAGCAGCTTAGGTTCAGGGCGGGGCCCCTCAGATACGCAGTATTTT.

This clone was recorded once. The chain couples TRBV27 to TRBJ2-4; the match to TRBD1 covers 8 bases. In germline, CDR1 is MNHEY, CDR2 SMNVEV (reference sequence). The CDR3 has 12 amino acids. J gave up 8 bases and V 8 bases, and 5 bases lay outside the gene matches. CDR3 amino acids: CASWDRWDIQYF. The CDR3 DNA sequence: TGTGCCAGCTGGGACAGGTGGGACATTCAGTACTTC.

The chain has TRBV11-2 and TRBJ2-3, with 10 bases lining up with TRBD2. The CDR3 length is 13 residues. Germline V gene data show CDR1 as SGHAT and CDR2 as FQNNGV. After removal of 11 bases from V and 5 bases from J, the junction contained 7 bases not matched to a gene. The CDR3 region is CASSGGGGDTQYF. The CDR3, as DNA: TGTGCCTCTAGCGGGGGCGGGGGAGATACGCAGTATTTT.

The chain links TRBV6-6 to TRBJ1-2; 7 nucleotides match TRBD1. The V gene's germline CDR1 is MNHNY and CDR2 SVGAGI (reference sequence). Unmatched junction bases numbered 7, after V lost 0 bases and J lost 6 bases. This CDR3 is built from 15 residues. The CDR3: CASSYSTGDWNGYTF. The CDR3, as DNA: TGTGCCAGCAGTTACTCTACAGGGGACTGGAATGGCTACACCTTC.